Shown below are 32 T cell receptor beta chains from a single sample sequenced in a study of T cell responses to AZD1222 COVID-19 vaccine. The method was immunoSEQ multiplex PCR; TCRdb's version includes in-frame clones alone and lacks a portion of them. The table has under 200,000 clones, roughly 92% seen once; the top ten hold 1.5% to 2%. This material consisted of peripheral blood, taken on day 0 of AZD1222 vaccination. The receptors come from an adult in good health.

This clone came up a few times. The CDR3 spells CASSIGAGAYGYTF. Here the CDR3 DNA reads TGTGCCAGTAGTATAGGGGCGGGGGCCTATGGCTACACCTTC. This chain links TRBV19 with TRBJ1-2; the D gene is possibly TRBD1 (6 bases). The CDR3 runs 14 residues. Per germline, CDR1 LNHDA and CDR2 SQIVND (reference sequence). The V gene lost 1 base and the J gene lost 4 bases, with 10 bases spanning the gap.

Written as DNA, the CDR3 is TGTGCCAGCAGCTCCCCTTTGGAGGGGACCCAGTACTTC. It yields the protein CASSSPLEGTQYF. The chain is built from TRBV7-9 and TRBJ2-5, with D perhaps matching TRBD2 (6 bases). Trimming cost V 4 bases and J 7 bases, with 13 bases left between them. The CDR3 has 13 residues. Germline lookup yields CDR1 SEHNR and CDR2 FQNEAQ (reference sequence).

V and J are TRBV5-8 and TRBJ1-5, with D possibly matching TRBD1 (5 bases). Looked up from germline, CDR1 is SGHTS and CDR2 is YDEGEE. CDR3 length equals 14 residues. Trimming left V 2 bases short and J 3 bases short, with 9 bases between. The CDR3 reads CASSFRDHNQPQHF. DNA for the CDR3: TGTGCCAGCAGCTTTCGGGACCACAATCAGCCCCAGCATTTT. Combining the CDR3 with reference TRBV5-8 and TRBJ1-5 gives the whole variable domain EAGVTQSPTHLIKTRGQQATLRCSPISGHTSVYWYQQALGLGLQFLLWYDEGEERNRGNFPPRFSGRQFPNYSSELNVNALELEDSALYLCASSFRDHNQPQHFGDGTRLSIL.

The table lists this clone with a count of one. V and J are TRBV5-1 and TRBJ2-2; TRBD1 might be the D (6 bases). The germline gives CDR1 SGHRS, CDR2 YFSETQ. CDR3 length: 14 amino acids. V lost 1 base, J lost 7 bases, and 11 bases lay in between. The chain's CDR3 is CASSLTGMGGELFF. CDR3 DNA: TGCGCCAGCAGCTTGACAGGGATGGGCGGGGAGCTGTTTTTT.

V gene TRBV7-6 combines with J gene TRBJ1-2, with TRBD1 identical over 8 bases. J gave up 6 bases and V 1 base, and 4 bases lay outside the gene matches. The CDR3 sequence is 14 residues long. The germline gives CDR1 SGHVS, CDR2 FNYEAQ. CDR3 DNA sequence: TGTGCCAGCAGCTTAGGGCAGGGGGCTGATGGCTACACCTTC. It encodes CASSLGQGADGYTF.

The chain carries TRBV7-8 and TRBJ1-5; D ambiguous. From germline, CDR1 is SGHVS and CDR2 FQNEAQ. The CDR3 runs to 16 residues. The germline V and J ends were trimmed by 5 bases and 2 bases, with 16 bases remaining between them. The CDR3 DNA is TGTGCCAGCAGCGCCGAGGTGGCGTTAGGCAATCAGCCCCAGCATTTT. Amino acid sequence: CASSAEVALGNQPQHF.

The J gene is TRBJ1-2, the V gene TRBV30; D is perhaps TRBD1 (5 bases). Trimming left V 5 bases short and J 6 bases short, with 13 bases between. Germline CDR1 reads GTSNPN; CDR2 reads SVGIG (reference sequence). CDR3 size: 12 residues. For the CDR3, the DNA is TGTGCCTGGGCCCGACAGATAAATGGCTACACCTTC. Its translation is CAWARQINGYTF.

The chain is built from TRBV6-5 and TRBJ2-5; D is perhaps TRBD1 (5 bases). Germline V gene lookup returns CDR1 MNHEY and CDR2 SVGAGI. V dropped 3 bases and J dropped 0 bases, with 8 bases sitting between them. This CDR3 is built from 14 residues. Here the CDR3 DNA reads TGTGCCAGCAGTTATTCAGGGTACCAAGAGACCCAGTACTTC. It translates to CASSYSGYQETQYF.

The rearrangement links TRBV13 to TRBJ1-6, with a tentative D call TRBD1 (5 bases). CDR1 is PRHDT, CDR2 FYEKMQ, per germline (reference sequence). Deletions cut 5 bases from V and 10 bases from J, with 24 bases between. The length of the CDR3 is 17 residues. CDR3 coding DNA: TGTGCCAGCAGCCACAGCCGGGACCCCCAAAGGAGGTCACCCCTCCACTTT. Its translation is CASSHSRDPQRRSPLHF.

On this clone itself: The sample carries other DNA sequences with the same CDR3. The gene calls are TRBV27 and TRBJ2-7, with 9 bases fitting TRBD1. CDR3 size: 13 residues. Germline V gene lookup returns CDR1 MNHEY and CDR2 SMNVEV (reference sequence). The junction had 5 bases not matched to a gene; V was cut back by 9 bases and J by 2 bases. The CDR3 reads CASSGTGTYEQYF. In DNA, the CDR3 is TGTGCCAGTTCAGGGACAGGGACCTACGAGCAGTACTTC.

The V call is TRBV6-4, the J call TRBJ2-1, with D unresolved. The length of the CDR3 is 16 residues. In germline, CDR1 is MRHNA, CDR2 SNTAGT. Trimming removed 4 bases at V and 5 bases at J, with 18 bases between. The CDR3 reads CASSGPEREQNNEQFF. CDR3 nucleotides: TGTGCCAGCAGTGGGCCTGAGCGCGAACAAAACAATGAGCAGTTCTTC.

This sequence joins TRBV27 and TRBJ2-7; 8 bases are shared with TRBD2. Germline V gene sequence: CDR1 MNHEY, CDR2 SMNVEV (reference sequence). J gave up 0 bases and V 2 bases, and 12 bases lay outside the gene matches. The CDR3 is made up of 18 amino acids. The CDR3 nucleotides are TGTGCCAGCAGTTTAACTAGCGGAACCTCCTGGAGCTCCTACGAGCAGTACTTC. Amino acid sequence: CASSLTSGTSWSSYEQYF.

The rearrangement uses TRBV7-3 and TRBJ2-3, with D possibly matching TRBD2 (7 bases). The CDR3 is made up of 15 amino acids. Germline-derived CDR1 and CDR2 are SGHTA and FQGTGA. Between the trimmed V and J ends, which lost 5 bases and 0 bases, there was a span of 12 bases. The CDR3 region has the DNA TGTGCCAGCAGCGCCCCGGGGGGCAGCACAGATACGCAGTATTTT. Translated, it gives CASSAPGGSTDTQYF. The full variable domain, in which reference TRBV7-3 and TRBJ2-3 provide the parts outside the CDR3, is GAGVSQTPSNKVTEKGKYVELRCDPISGHTALYWYRQSLGQGPEFLIYFQGTGAADDSGLPNDRFFAVRPEGSVSTLKIQRTERGDSAVYLCASSAPGGSTDTQYFGPGTRLTVL.

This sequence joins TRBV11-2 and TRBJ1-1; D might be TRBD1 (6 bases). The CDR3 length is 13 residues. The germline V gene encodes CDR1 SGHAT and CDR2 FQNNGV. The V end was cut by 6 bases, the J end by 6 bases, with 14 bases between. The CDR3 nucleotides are TGTGCCAGCAGGATAACAGGGATCCCTGAAGCTTTCTTT. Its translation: CASRITGIPEAFF.

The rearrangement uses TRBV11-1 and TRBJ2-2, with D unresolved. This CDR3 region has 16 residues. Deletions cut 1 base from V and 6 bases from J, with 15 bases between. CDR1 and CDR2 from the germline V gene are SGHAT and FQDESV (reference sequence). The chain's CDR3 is CASSLEVSWVPGELFF. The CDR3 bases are TGTGCCAGCAGCTTAGAAGTTTCGTGGGTGCCCGGGGAGCTGTTTTTT.

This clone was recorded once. In DNA, the CDR3 is TGTGCCACCAGTGGGTCCGGGCGGCCGGGAGCTCACAATGAGCAGTTCTTC. Its protein is CATSGSGRPGAHNEQFF. The J gene is TRBJ2-1, the V gene TRBV24-1, with a tentative D call TRBD2 (6 bases). The CDR3 spans 17 residues. Germline V gene sequence: CDR1 KGHDR, CDR2 SFDVKD. V gave up 5 bases and J gave up 5 bases, with 21 bases separating them.

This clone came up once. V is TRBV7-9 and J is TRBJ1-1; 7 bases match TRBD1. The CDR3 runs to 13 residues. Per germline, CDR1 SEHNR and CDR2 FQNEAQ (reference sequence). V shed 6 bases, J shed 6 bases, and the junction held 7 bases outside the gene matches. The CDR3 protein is CASRNRGRAEAFF. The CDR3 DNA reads TGTGCCAGCAGGAACAGGGGTCGGGCTGAAGCTTTCTTT.

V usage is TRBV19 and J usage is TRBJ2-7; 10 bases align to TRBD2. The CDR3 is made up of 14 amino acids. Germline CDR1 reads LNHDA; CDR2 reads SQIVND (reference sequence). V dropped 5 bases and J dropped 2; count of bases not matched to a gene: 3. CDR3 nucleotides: TGTGCCAGTAGTCTCCTAGCGGGAGCCTACGAGCAGTACTTC. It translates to CASSLLAGAYEQYF.

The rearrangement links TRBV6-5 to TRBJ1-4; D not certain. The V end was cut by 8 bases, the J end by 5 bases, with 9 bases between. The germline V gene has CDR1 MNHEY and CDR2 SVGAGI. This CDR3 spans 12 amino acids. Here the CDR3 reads CASATPNEKLFF. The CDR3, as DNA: TGTGCCAGCGCTACCCCCAATGAAAAACTGTTTTTT.

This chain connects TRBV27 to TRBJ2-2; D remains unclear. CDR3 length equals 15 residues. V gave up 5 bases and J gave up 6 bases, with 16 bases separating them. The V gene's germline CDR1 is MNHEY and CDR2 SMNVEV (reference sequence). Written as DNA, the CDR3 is TGTGCCAGCAGTCCCCTGGGCATATTATCCGGGGAGCTGTTTTTT. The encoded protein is CASSPLGILSGELFF.

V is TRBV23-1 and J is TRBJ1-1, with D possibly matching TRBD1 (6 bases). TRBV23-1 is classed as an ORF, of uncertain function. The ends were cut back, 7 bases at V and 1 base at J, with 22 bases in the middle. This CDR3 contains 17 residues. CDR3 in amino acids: CASTQSTGGPWNTEAFF. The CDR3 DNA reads TGCGCCAGCACCCAATCAACGGGGGGCCCTTGGAACACTGAAGCTTTCTTT.

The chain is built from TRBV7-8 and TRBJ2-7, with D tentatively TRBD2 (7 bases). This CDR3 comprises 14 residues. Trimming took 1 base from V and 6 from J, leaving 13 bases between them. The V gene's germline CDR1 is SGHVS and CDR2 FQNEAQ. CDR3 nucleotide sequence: TGTGCCAGCAGCTTAGGGGGGGGGCGTAGCGAGCAGTACTTC. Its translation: CASSLGGGRSEQYF.

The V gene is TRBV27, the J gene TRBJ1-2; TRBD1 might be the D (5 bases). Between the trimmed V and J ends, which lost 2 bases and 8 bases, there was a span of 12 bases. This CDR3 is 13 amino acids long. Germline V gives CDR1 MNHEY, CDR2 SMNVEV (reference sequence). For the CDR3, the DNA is TGTGCCAGCAGTTTAAACAGGATGGGGGGCTACACCTTC. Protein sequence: CASSLNRMGGYTF.

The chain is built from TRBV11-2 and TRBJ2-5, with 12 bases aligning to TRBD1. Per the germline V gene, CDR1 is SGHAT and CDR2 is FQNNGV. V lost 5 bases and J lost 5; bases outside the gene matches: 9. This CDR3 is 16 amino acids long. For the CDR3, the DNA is TGTGCCAGCAGCCGTAACCGGGACAGGGGGCGCGAGACCCAGTACTTC. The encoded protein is CASSRNRDRGRETQYF.

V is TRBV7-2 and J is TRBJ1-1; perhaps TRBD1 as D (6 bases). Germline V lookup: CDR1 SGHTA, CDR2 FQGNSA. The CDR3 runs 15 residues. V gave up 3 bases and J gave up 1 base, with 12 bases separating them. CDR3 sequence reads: CASSFWGAWNTEAFF. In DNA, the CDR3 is TGTGCCAGCAGCTTTTGGGGGGCCTGGAACACTGAAGCTTTCTTT.

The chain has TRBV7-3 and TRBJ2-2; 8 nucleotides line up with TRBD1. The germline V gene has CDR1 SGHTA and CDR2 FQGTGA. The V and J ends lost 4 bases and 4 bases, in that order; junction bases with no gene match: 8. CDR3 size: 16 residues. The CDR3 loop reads CASSYGRTGGTGELFF. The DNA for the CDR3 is TGTGCCAGCAGCTATGGGAGAACAGGGGGCACCGGGGAGCTGTTTTTT.

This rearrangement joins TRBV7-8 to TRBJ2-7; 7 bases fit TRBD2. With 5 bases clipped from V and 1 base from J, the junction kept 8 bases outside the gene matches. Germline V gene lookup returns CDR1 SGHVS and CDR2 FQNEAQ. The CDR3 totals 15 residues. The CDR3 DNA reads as TGTGCCAGCAGCGCCCTAGCGGTTAGTTCCTACGAGCAGTACTTC. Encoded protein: CASSALAVSSYEQYF. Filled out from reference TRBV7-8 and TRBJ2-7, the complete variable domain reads GAGVSQSPRYKVAKRGQDVALRCDPISGHVSLFWYQQALGQGPEFLTYFQNEAQLDKSGLPSDRFFAERPEGSVSTLKIQRTQQEDSAVYLCASSALAVSSYEQYFGPGTRLTVT.

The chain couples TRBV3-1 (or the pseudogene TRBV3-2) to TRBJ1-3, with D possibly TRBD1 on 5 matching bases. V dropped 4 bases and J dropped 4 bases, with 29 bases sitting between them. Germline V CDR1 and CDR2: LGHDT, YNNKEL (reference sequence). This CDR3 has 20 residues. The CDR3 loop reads CASSRRLKVEGTRIGNTIYF. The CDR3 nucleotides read TGTGCCAGCAGCCGAAGGCTAAAGGTGGAGGGGACCCGCATCGGAAACACCATATATTTT.

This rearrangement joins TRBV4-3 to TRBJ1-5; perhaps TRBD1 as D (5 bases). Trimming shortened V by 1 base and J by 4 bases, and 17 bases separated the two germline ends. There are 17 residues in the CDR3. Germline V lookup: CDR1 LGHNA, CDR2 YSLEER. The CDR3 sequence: CASSQGRNRGANQPQHF. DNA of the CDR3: TGCGCCAGCAGCCAAGGGCGAAATCGAGGGGCTAATCAGCCCCAGCATTTT.

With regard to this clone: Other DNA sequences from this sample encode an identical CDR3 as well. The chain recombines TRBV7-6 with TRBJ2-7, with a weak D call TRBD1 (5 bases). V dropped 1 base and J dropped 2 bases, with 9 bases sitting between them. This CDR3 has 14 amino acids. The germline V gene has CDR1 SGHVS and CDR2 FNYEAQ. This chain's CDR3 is CASSLEPDTYEQYF. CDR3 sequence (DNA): TGTGCCAGCAGCTTAGAACCGGACACCTACGAGCAGTACTTC.

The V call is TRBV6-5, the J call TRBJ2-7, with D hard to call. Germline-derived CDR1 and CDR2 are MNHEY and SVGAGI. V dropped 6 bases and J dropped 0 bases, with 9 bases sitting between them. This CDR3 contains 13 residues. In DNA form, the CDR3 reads TGTGCCAGCAGGGACGGTCCCTCCTACGAGCAGTACTTC. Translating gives CASRDGPSYEQYF.

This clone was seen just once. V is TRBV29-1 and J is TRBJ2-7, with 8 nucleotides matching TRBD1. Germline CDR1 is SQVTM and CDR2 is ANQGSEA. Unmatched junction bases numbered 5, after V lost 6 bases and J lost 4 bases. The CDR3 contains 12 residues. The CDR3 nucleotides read TGCAGCGTCGGGACAGGCACTTACGAGCAGTACTTC. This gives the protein CSVGTGTYEQYF.